The sequence of this T cell receptor beta chain was determined in a study of cytomegalovirus exposure and HLA in healthy donors. The donors were members of the validation cohort, which comprised roughly 120 subjects and was separate from the first cohort of roughly 700 subjects. This CDR3 has 15 residues. Per the germline V gene, CDR1 is MNHNS and CDR2 is SASEGT. The V segment lost 7 bases and the J segment 4 bases; nucleotides outside the gene matches: 11. Repertoires were generated with immunoSEQ multiplex PCR, while TCRdb's copy carries only in-frame clones and drops some. The sample consists of some 160,000 clones, more than 75% of them appearing once. Study findings and constraints: Diagnosis of cytomegalovirus status made by the classifier reportedly showed high specificity and sensitivity. In vitro, a few CMV-associated chains proved specific for CMV antigens. The tendency of first-cohort TCR clusters to co-occur in the 130 or so validation repertoires was identified by a subsequent analysis.

In the case of this clone: What it recognizes is unknown.

The chain recombines TRBV6-1 with TRBJ2-5, with 8 bases aligning to TRBD1. Sequenced: PBMCs. This clonotype was obtained from a man aged 18 to 30 in good health and CMV-seronegative. The CDR3 here is CASIQAGGAGETQYF. In nucleotides, the CDR3 is TGTGCCAGCATCCAAGCAGGGGGCGCGGGAGAGACCCAGTACTTC.